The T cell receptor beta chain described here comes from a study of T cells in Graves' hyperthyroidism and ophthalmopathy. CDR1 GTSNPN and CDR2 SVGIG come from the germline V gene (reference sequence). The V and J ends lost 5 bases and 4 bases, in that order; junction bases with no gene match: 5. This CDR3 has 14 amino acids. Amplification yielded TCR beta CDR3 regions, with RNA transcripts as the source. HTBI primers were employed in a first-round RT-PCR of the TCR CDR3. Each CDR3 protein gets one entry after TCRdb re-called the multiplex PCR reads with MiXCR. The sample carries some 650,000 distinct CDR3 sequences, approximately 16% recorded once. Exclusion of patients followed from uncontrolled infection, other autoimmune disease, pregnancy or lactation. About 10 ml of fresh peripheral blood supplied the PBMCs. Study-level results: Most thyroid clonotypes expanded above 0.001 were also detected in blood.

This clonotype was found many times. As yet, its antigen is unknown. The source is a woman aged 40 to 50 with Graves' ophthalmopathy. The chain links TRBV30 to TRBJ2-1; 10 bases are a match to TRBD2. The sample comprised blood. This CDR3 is CAWEAGGPYNEQFF. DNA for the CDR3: TGTGCCTGGGAAGCGGGAGGGCCATACAATGAGCAGTTCTTC.